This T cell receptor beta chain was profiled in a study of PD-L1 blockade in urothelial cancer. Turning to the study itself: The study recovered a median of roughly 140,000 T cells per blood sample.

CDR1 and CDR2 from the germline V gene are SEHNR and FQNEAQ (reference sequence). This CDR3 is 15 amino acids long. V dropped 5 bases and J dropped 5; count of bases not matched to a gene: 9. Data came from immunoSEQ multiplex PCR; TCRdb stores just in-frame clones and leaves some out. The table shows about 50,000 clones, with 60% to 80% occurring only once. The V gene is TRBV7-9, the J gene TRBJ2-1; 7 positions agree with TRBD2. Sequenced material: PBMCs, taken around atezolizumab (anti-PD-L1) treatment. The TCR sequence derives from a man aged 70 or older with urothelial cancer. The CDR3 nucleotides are TGTGCCAGCAGCAGTGGACTAGGGGTCAACAATGAGCAGTTCTTC. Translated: CASSSGLGVNNEQFF. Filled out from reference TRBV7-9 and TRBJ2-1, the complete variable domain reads DTGVSQNPRHKITKRGQNVTFRCDPISEHNRLYWYRQTLGQGPEFLTYFQNEAQLEKSRLLSDRFSAERPKGSFSTLEIQRTEQGDSAMYLCASSSGLGVNNEQFFGPGTRLTVL.